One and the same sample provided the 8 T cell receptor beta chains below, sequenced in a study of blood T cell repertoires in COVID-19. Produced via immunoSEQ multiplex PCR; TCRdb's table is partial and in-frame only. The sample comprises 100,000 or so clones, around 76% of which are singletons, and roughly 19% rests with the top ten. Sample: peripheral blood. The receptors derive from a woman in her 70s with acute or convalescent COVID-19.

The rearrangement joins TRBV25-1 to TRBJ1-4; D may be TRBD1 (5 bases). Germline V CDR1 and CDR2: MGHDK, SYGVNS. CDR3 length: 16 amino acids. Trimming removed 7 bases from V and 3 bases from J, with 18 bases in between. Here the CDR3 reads CASTQARPGANEKLFF. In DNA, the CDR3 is TGTGCCAGCACCCAAGCCCGGCCGGGGGCTAATGAAAAACTGTTTTTT.

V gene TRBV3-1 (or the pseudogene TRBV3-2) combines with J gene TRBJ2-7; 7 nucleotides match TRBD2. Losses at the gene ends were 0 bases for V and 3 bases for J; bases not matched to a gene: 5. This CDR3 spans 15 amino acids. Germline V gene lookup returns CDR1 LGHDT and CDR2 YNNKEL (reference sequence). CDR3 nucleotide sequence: TGTGCCAGCAGCCAAGATCCGCGGGGGAGCTACGAGCAGTACTTC. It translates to CASSQDPRGSYEQYF.

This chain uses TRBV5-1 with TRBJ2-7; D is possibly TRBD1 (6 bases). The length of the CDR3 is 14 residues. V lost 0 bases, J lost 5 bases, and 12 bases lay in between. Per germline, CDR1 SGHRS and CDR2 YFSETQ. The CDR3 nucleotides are TGCGCCAGCAGCTTGGAGGCAGGGGTTAACGAGCAGTACTTC. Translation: CASSLEAGVNEQYF.

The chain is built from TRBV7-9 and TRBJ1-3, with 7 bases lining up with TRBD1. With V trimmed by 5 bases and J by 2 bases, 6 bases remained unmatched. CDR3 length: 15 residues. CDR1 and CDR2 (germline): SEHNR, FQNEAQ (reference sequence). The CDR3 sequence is CASSATDRAGNTIYF. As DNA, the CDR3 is TGTGCCAGCAGCGCTACTGACAGGGCTGGAAACACCATATATTTT.

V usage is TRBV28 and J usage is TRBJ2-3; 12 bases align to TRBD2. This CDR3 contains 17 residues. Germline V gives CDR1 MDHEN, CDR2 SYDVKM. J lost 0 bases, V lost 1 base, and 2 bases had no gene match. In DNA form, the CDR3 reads TGTGCCAGCAGTTTATCCGGACTAGCGGGGAGCACAGATACGCAGTATTTT. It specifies CASSLSGLAGSTDTQYF.

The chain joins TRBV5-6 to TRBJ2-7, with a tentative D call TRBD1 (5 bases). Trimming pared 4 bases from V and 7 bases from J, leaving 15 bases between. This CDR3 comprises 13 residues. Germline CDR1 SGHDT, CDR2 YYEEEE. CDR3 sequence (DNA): TGTGCCAGCAGCCCCGCGTCAGGGCGGGAGCAGTACTTC. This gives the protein CASSPASGREQYF.

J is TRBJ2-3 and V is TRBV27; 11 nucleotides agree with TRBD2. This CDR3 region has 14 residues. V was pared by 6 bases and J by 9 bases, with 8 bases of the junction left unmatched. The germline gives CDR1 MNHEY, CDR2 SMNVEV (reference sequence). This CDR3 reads CASRVAGGADTQYF. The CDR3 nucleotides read TGTGCCAGCAGGGTAGCGGGGGGGGCCGACACGCAGTATTTT.

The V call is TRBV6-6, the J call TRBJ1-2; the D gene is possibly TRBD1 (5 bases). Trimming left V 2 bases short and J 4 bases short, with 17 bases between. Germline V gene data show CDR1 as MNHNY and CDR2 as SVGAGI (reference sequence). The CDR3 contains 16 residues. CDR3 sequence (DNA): TGTGCCAGCAGTTACCGTATCTCCAGGGATACCTATGGCTACACCTTC. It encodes CASSYRISRDTYGYTF.